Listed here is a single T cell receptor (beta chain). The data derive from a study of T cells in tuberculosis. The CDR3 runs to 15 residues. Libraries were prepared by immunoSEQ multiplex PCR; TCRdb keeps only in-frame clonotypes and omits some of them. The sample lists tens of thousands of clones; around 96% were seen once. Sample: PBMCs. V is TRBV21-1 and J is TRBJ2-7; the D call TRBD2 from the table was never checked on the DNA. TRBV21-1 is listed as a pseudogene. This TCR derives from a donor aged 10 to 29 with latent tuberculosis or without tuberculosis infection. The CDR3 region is CASSPWEADPYEQYF. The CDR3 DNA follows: TGTGCCAGCAGCCCCTGGGAGGCAGATCCCTACGAGCAGTACTTC.